This T cell receptor beta chain stems from a study of blood T cell repertoires in COVID-19. About the study: The samples span acute and convalescent COVID-19 from the United States, Italy and Spain. The analysed material was cDNA or gDNA that came from T cells, B-cell-depleted T cells, or PBMCs.

The CDR3 contains 13 residues. Germline CDR1 LGHDT, CDR2 YNNKEL (reference sequence). V dropped 3 bases and J dropped 8; count of bases not matched to a gene: 5. In the study's own analysis: For nucleated cells, counts were estimated from reference gene primer amplification. Clones were read by immunoSEQ multiplex PCR, and TCRdb kept only the in-frame ones, dropping some. The DNA was the basis for D and trimming; V, J and clone size are from that table. This table holds about 300,000 clones, around 89% found once. Sequencing used peripheral blood. This rearrangement joins TRBV3-1 (or the pseudogene TRBV3-2) to TRBJ1-2; TRBD1 agrees at 8 bases. The TCR originated in a woman between 25 and 40 years old who had recovered from COVID-19. CDR3 protein: CASSHRGRSGYTF. CDR3 in DNA: TGTGCCAGCAGCCACAGGGGGCGATCCGGCTACACCTTC.